Listed below are T cell receptor beta chains from one sample, sequenced in a study of cytomegalovirus exposure and HLA in healthy donors. The protocol was immunoSEQ multiplex PCR, while the TCRdb copy is restricted to in-frame clones and leaves out a portion. The sample holds more than 110,000 clones, around 70% seen once. Input material: PBMCs. The source is a woman aged 55-70 years in good health and CMV-seropositive. Both conserved end residues are part of each CDR3. The D gene is left open where the match is weak.

13 | TRBJ1-5 | TRBV6-1 | NA | CASSRTEGQPQHF
13 | TRBJ2-1 | TRBV5-1 | NA | CASSLWGDNEQFF
14 | TRBJ2-6 | TRBV29-1 | NA | CSVALGGGANVLTF
13 | TRBJ2-3 | TRBV7-6 | NA | CASSLGPSGTQYF
17 | TRBJ1-2 | TRBV28 | TRBD1 | CASSLRTGGVPNYGYTF
13 | TRBJ1-1 | TRBV18 | NA | CASSPTGNTEAFF
18 | TRBJ1-1 | TRBV5-1 | NA | CASSLGIGAQGMNTEAFF
13 | TRBJ1-1 | TRBV28 | TRBD1 | CASRTGGNTEAFF
16 | TRBJ2-1 | TRBV7-2 | TRBD2 | CASSLVAGGDYNEQFF
15 | TRBJ2-1 | TRBV27 | TRBD2 | CASSLLAGAYNEQFF
15 | TRBJ2-3 | TRBV11-2 | NA | CASSFFVDSTDTQYF
14 | TRBJ1-1 | TRBV19 | NA | CASSSTGTHAKGFF
13 | TRBJ1-1 | TRBV25-1 | NA | CASSDRTDTEAFF
12 | TRBJ1-2 | TRBV28 | TRBD1 | CASSLPGQGDTF
12 | TRBJ1-2 | TRBV6-1 | TRBD1 | CASKTGTVGYTF
14 | TRBJ2-7 | TRBV28 | TRBD1 | CGAAPRDRIYEQYF
14 | TRBJ1-5 | TRBV6-1 | NA | CASSGGVAYQPQHF
12 | TRBJ1-1 | TRBV18 | NA | CASSSSGTEAFF
13 | TRBJ1-1 | TRBV19 | TRBD1 | CASSGQGPTEAFF
15 | TRBJ1-4 | TRBV5-1 | TRBD1 | CASSLTTGDNEKLFF
16 | TRBJ2-1 | TRBV10-1 | TRBD2 | CASSEYSGRTINEQFF
15 | TRBJ2-2 | TRBV6-1 | TRBD2 | CASRKASGSTGELFF
18 | TRBJ2-5 | TRBV5-4 | NA | CASSFYPLSTGKQETQYF
14 | TRBJ2-5 | TRBV6-6 | NA | CASSYSSGKETQYF
14 | TRBJ1-5 | TRBV6-1 | NA | CASSPSGGGPPQHF
14 | TRBJ1-5 | TRBV6-1 | NA | CASSESGVRQPQHF
15 | TRBJ2-1 | TRBV19 | TRBD2 | CASSITGLAYNEQFF
15 | TRBJ2-3 | TRBV5-1 | NA | CASSLAGRTADTQYF
14 | TRBJ1-1 | TRBV14 | NA | CASSLFGGNTEAFF
13 | TRBJ2-1 | TRBV11-2 | TRBD1 | CASSSYRGNEQFF
14 | TRBJ2-7 | TRBV9 | NA | CASSVGGRAYEQYF
13 | TRBJ1-2 | TRBV5-5 | NA | CASTLQGVYGYTF
15 | TRBJ2-7 | TRBV6-5 | TRBD1 | CASRADRGPTYEQYF
17 | TRBJ1-1 | TRBV7-9 | TRBD1 | CASSFPGTGWMNTEAFF
16 | TRBJ1-1 | TRBV27 | TRBD1 | CASSLSPGTGHTEAFF
13 | TRBJ1-5 | TRBV2 | NA | CASSEATTGYLHF
12 | TRBJ1-2 | TRBV7-9 | NA | CASSLRVYGYTF
15 | TRBJ2-7 | TRBV7-9 | TRBD1 | CASSRGTGAYYEQYF
15 | TRBJ2-7 | TRBV6-1 | NA | CASSEALQGNYEQYF
13 | TRBJ2-7 | TRBV6-5 | NA | CASSYQRNYEQYF